A single sample gave rise to the 26 T cell receptor beta chains below, sequenced in a study of response to subunit inactivated influenza vaccine. TCRdb independently ran MiXCR on the RT-PCR reads; one entry per CDR3 protein. This sample has some 570,000 distinct CDR3 sequences, with about 11% found just once. The same sample was also studied in work on T cells expressing NK-cell markers. That paper states: With UMIs, 5'RACE template switching was used to make TCR beta cDNA.

The sequenced sample was PBMCs from blood, obtained on the day of vaccination. The source of these receptors is a man aged 50-59 years who received an inactivated influenza vaccine.

The chain uses TRBV20-1 and TRBJ1-1; D possibly corresponds to TRBD1 (5 bases). The CDR3 spans 14 residues. V was trimmed by 5 bases and J by 0 bases, leaving 13 bases between them. In germline, CDR1 is DFQATT, CDR2 SNEGSKA (reference sequence). CDR3 sequence reads: CSAEWGNMNTEAFF. CDR3 DNA: TGCAGTGCTGAATGGGGGAATATGAACACTGAAGCTTTCTTT.

The chain couples TRBV28 to TRBJ2-1; 10 bases are shared with TRBD1. With 6 bases clipped from V and 2 bases from J, the junction kept 13 bases outside the gene matches. Germline V gene lookup returns CDR1 MDHEN and CDR2 SYDVKM. The CDR3 spans 18 residues. The CDR3 here is CASRYTIRTGGTYNEQFF. The CDR3 nucleotides are TGTGCCAGCAGATACACGATTCGGACAGGGGGAACCTACAATGAGCAGTTCTTC.

V and J are TRBV7-9 and TRBJ2-3; 7 bases match TRBD2. This CDR3 has 15 amino acids. Germline CDR1 is SEHNR and CDR2 is FQNEAQ (reference sequence). V shed 4 bases, J shed 1 base, and the junction held 5 bases outside the gene matches. Here the CDR3 reads CASSSGAGGTDTQYF. In nucleotides, the CDR3 is TGTGCCAGCAGCTCCGGGGCGGGGGGCACAGATACGCAGTATTTT.

The chain combines TRBV7-2 with TRBJ2-7; TRBD1 is a possible D gene (6 bases). CDR1 is SGHTA and CDR2 is FQGNSA in the germline V gene. The germline V and J ends were trimmed by 8 bases and 4 bases, with 18 bases remaining between them. The length of the CDR3 is 14 residues. The CDR3 bases are TGTGCCAGCTCGGCCGGGACATTATCTTACGAGCAGTACTTC. It encodes CASSAGTLSYEQYF.

The rearrangement joins TRBV6-1 to TRBJ2-3, with 12 bases identical to TRBD2. Germline-derived CDR1 and CDR2 are MNHNS and SASEGT. The V and J ends lost 1 base and 2 bases, in that order; junction bases with no gene match: 4. This CDR3 has 17 residues. The CDR3 DNA reads TGTGCCAGCAGTGAAGTACTAGCGGGAGGTATCACAGATACGCAGTATTTT. The encoded protein is CASSEVLAGGITDTQYF.

This clonotype has just a few counts. V and J are TRBV29-1 and TRBJ2-1; TRBD2 aligns across 10 bases. The junction had 15 bases not matched to a gene; V was cut back by 4 bases and J by 6 bases. The CDR3 consists of 17 residues. The germline gives CDR1 SQVTM, CDR2 ANQGSEA. CDR3 protein: CSVVQRVTSGVPNEQFF. The DNA of the CDR3 is TGCAGCGTTGTACAGAGAGTTACTAGCGGGGTTCCCAATGAGCAGTTCTTC.

This clonotype was seen only a few times. The V call is TRBV6-4, the J call TRBJ2-5, with TRBD2 matching 7 bases. The germline CDR1 and CDR2 sequences are MRHNA and SNTAGT. J lost 2 bases, V lost 9 bases, and 9 bases had no gene match. The CDR3 extends over 14 amino acids. The CDR3, as DNA: TGTGCCAGTCGGCACGGGAGGTGGCAAGAGACCCAGTACTTC. Its translation: CASRHGRWQETQYF.

In this sample, this clonotype turned up a few times. The chain has TRBV20-1 and TRBJ2-7, with 9 bases lining up with TRBD1. CDR1 and CDR2 (germline): DFQATT, SNEGSKA (reference sequence). Trimming cost V 0 bases and J 3 bases; bases outside gene matches: 9. The CDR3 runs to 16 residues. CDR3 residues: CSAREGTGTGYYEQYF. CDR3 bases: TGCAGTGCTAGAGAGGGTACCGGGACAGGGTACTACGAGCAGTACTTC.

This clonotype showed up many times. V gene TRBV11-3 combines with J gene TRBJ2-3; the match to TRBD2 covers 15 bases. The germline gives CDR1 SGHNT, CDR2 YENEEA. Losses at the gene ends were 3 bases for V and 9 bases for J; bases not matched to a gene: 7. The CDR3 is made up of 16 amino acids. Written as DNA, the CDR3 is TGTGCCAGCAGCTTCAGGACTAGCGGGGGGGCCGAAACGCAGTATTTT. Translated, it gives CASSFRTSGGAETQYF.

The rearrangement links TRBV20-1 to TRBJ2-3; the match to TRBD1 covers 11 bases. The CDR3 sequence is 17 residues long. The ends lost 0 bases at V and 3 bases at J; junction bases unmatched: 8. Germline V gene data show CDR1 as DFQATT and CDR2 as SNEGSKA (reference sequence). This CDR3 reads CSARDYKDRGRTDTQYF. The CDR3 DNA sequence: TGCAGTGCTAGAGATTATAAGGACAGGGGGCGGACAGATACGCAGTATTTT.

This clonotype appeared a single time. The conserved closing phenylalanine or tryptophan is absent in this CDR3, likely reflecting a read error. The chain couples TRBV10-3 to TRBJ2-2, with a weak D call TRBD1 (5 bases). Germline V gene sequence: CDR1 ENHRY, CDR2 SYGVKD. V gave up 6 bases and J gave up 7 bases, with 21 bases separating them. The CDR3 runs to 16 residues. CDR3 nucleotide sequence: TGTGCCATCAGCGCCGGCGGCAGGTCAACAGGCGGGGAGCTGTTTGTT. It is translated as CAISAGGRSTGGELFV.

This clonotype was detected only a few times. The chain links TRBV7-2 to TRBJ1-1; D gene ambiguous. The ends were cut back, 1 base at V and 2 bases at J, with 11 bases in the middle. Germline loops: CDR1 SGHTA, CDR2 FQGNSA. The CDR3 length is 15 residues. CDR3 sequence: CASSLVPRSNTEAFF. Here the CDR3 DNA reads TGTGCCAGCAGCTTAGTCCCCAGGAGTAACACTGAAGCTTTCTTT.

This clonotype was picked up a small number of times. This chain connects TRBV13 to TRBJ2-5; perhaps TRBD1 as D (5 bases). This CDR3 is 15 amino acids long. In germline, CDR1 is PRHDT, CDR2 FYEKMQ (reference sequence). V gave up 5 bases and J gave up 1 base, with 14 bases separating them. The DNA of the CDR3 is TGTGCCAGCAGCGAAAGAACAGGAATCCAAGAGACCCAGTACTTC. Its protein product is CASSERTGIQETQYF. The full variable domain, in which reference TRBV13 and TRBJ2-5 provide the parts outside the CDR3, is AAGVIQSPRHLIKEKRETATLKCYPIPRHDTVYWYQQGPGQDPQFLISFYEKMQSDKGSIPDRFSAQQFSDYHSELNMSSLELGDSALYFCASSERTGIQETQYFGPGTRLLVL.

This clonotype was seen only a few times. The chain carries TRBV20-1 and TRBJ2-1; 7 positions match TRBD1. The CDR3 covers 12 residues. Germline V lookup: CDR1 DFQATT, CDR2 SNEGSKA (reference sequence). V was pared by 4 bases and J by 10 bases, with 7 bases of the junction left unmatched. CDR3 coding DNA: TGCAGTGCTATTCTAGACAGGGAGGAGCAGTTCTTC. Translation gives CSAILDREEQFF.

This clonotype was detected many times. The chain carries TRBV6-5 and TRBJ1-6; D may be TRBD1 (5 bases). The CDR3 covers 15 residues. CDR1 MNHEY and CDR2 SVGAGI come from the germline V gene. V was pared by 5 bases and J by 10 bases, with 18 bases between. CDR3 residues: CASSTGARHHSPLHF. In nucleotides, the CDR3 is TGTGCCAGCAGTACTGGGGCCCGCCACCACTCACCCCTCCACTTT.

This clonotype was counted between two and nine times. The V gene is TRBV20-1, the J gene TRBJ2-7, with D hard to call. Germline CDR1 and CDR2: DFQATT and SNEGSKA (reference sequence). Deletions cut 3 bases from V and 2 bases from J, with 11 bases between. This CDR3 comprises 13 residues. The CDR3 loop reads CSARDPRTYEQYF. CDR3 in DNA: TGCAGTGCTAGGGACCCCCGCACCTACGAGCAGTACTTC.

The J gene is TRBJ2-1, the V gene TRBV5-1; 8 bases line up with TRBD2. Germline V gene sequence: CDR1 SGHRS, CDR2 YFSETQ. V lost 3 bases, J lost 6 bases, and 5 bases stayed unmatched. The CDR3 has 14 amino acids. CDR3 protein: CASSSRGGSNEQFF. CDR3 sequence (DNA): TGCGCCAGCAGCTCACGGGGGGGCAGCAATGAGCAGTTCTTC.

V and J are TRBV6-2 or TRBV6-3 and TRBJ1-1, with 8 bases identical to TRBD1. CDR3 length: 20 residues. With 0 bases clipped from V and 1 base from J, the junction kept 16 bases outside the gene matches. CDR1 MNHEY and CDR2 SVGEGT come from the germline V gene. The CDR3: CASSYSPPTGAAPKNTEAFF. In DNA form, the CDR3 reads TGTGCCAGCAGTTACTCCCCGCCGACAGGGGCCGCCCCTAAGAACACTGAAGCTTTCTTT.

The rearrangement uses TRBV6-1 and TRBJ2-7, with 8 bases aligning to TRBD2. Unmatched junction bases numbered 4, after V lost 1 base and J lost 2 bases. This CDR3 comprises 15 residues. The germline CDR1 and CDR2 sequences are MNHNS and SASEGT. Written as DNA, the CDR3 is TGTGCCAGCAGTGAAGGCCAGCGGGAGACCTACGAGCAGTACTTC. Amino acid sequence: CASSEGQRETYEQYF.

This chain uses TRBV7-9 with TRBJ2-1; TRBD2 aligns across 8 bases. Germline trimming cut 0 bases from V and 4 bases from J; bases unmatched to any gene: 2. The germline V gene has CDR1 SEHNR and CDR2 FQNEAQ (reference sequence). The CDR3 covers 15 residues. The CDR3 nucleotides are TGTGCCAGCAGCTTAGCGATAGCGGGATACAATGAGCAGTTCTTC. Translating it yields CASSLAIAGYNEQFF.

The chain couples TRBV19 to TRBJ1-1, with TRBD1 matching 7 bases. This CDR3 is built from 16 residues. Germline loops: CDR1 LNHDA, CDR2 SQIVND (reference sequence). Losses at the gene ends were 2 bases for V and 0 bases for J; bases not matched to a gene: 6. DNA for the CDR3: TGTGCCAGTAGTATAAGCCGACAGGGATTGAACACTGAAGCTTTCTTT. It specifies CASSISRQGLNTEAFF.

The chain recombines TRBV2 with TRBJ2-7; 7 nucleotides line up with TRBD2. V trimming: 8 bases; J trimming: 2 bases; junction bases outside the gene matches: 6. There are 13 residues in the CDR3. Germline V lookup: CDR1 SNHLY, CDR2 FYNNEI. CDR3 in DNA: TGTGCCAGCTCGCCTAGCGGAACCTACGAGCAGTACTTC. Protein product: CASSPSGTYEQYF.

This clonotype was recorded at least ten times. The chain couples TRBV29-1 to TRBJ2-3; unclear D gene. In germline, CDR1 is SQVTM, CDR2 ANQGSEA. The CDR3 sequence is 14 residues long. The ends were cut back, 8 bases at V and 7 bases at J, with 22 bases in the middle. The DNA of the CDR3 is TGCAGCACCCGACTGAGGTTGTCATCAAATACGCAGTATTTT. Its translation: CSTRLRLSSNTQYF.

Only a few counts were recorded for this clonotype. The gene calls are TRBV7-9 and TRBJ1-6, with a tentative D call TRBD1 (5 bases). The CDR3 consists of 11 residues. The germline V gene has CDR1 SEHNR and CDR2 FQNEAQ (reference sequence). The V end lost 8 bases, the J end lost 6 bases, and 5 bases lay between the germline ends. This CDR3 reads CASGTNSPLHF. As DNA, the CDR3 is TGTGCCAGCGGGACTAATTCACCCCTCCACTTT.

CDR3 nucleotide sequence: TGTGCCAGCAGTCCTGGGGGCCTCGCCAAAAACATTCAGTACTTC. It is translated as CASSPGGLAKNIQYF. The V call is TRBV2, the J call TRBJ2-4; tentatively, D is TRBD1 (6 bases). Germline CDR1 SNHLY, CDR2 FYNNEI. The V end was cut by 5 bases, the J end by 1 base, with 12 bases between. The CDR3 sequence is 15 residues long.

The sample holds many counts of this clonotype. The V gene is TRBV12-3 or TRBV12-4, the J gene TRBJ1-1; D gene uncertain. This CDR3 contains 13 residues. Deletions cut 3 bases from V and 5 bases from J, with 10 bases between. The CDR3 DNA is TGTGCCAGCAGTTTCAAGAGCCGGACTGAAGCTTTCTTT. Protein product: CASSFKSRTEAFF.